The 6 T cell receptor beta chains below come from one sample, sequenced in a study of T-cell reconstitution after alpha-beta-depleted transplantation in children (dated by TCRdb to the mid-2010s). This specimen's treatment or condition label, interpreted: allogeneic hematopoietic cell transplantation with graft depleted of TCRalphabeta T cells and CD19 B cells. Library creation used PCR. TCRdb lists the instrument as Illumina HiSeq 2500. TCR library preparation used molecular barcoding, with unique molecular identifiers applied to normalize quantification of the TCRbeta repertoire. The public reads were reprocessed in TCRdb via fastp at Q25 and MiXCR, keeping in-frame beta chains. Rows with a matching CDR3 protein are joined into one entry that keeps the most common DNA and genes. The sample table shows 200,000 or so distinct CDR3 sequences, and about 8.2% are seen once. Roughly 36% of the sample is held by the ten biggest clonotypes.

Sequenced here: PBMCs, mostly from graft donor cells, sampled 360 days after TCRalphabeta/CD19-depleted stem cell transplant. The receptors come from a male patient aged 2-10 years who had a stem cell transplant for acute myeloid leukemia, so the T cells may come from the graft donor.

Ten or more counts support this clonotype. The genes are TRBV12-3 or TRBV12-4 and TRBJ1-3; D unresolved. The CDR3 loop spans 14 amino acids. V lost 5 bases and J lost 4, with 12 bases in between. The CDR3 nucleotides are TGTGCCAGCAGTCCGTATCTACAGGGAAACACCATATATTTT. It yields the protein CASSPYLQGNTIYF.

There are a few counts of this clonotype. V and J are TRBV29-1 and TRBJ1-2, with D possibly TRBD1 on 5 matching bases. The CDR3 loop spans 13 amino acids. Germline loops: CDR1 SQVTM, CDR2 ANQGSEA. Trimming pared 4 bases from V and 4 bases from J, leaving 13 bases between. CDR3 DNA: TGCAGCGTTGCCCAGGGAACTGGCTATGGCTACACCTTC. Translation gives CSVAQGTGYGYTF.

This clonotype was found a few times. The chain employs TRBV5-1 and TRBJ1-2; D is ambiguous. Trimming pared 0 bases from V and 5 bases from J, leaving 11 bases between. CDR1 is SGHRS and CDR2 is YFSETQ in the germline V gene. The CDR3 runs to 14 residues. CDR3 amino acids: CASSLVYRGYGYTF. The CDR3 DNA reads TGCGCCAGCAGCTTGGTCTACCGGGGATATGGCTACACCTTC.

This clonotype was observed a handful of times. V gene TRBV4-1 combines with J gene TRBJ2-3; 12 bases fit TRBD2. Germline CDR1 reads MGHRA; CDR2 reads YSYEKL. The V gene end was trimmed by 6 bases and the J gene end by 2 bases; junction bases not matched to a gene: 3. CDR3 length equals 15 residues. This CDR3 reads CASSRLAGATDTQYF. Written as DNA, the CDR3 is TGCGCCAGCAGTCGACTAGCGGGGGCCACAGATACGCAGTATTTT.

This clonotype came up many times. CDR3 sequence (DNA): TGTGCCAGCAGCTCCCGGGACCCAGAAAACTATGGCTACACCTTC. Translating gives CASSSRDPENYGYTF. The chain couples TRBV12-3 or TRBV12-4 to TRBJ1-2; weak D call: TRBD1 (5 bases). V lost 6 bases and J 2 bases, leaving 16 bases between the germline ends. This CDR3 spans 15 amino acids.

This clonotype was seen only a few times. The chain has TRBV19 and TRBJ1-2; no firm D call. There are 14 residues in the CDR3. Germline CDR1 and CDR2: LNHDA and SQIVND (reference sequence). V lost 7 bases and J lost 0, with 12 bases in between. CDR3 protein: CASNPQASNYGYTF. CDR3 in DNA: TGTGCCAGTAATCCGCAGGCCTCTAACTATGGCTACACCTTC.